The following is a T cell receptor (beta chain) sequence with its context. As yet, its antigen is unknown. These data belong to a study of beta chain features in type 1 diabetes. At the level of the study: All samples together contributed almost 110,000,000 sorted cells for examination. Notes on the study in general: Among patients with Type 1 diabetes, TCRB CDR3s were moderately but significantly shorter in every one of the four CD4+ subsets. The similarity of naive, central memory and Treg TCRB repertoires appeared greater among patients than among healthy donors. The study found fewer insertions and more deletions at VDJ junctions in type 1 diabetes patients.

V lost 0 bases to trimming and J lost 0 bases, with 7 bases between them. Germline V gene lookup returns CDR1 KGHSH and CDR2 LQKENI. This CDR3 has 15 residues. What was sequenced were expressed TCRB transcripts, since all of the isolated RNA had been reverse transcribed. Some clones are missing from TCRdb's copy, which holds only in-frame ones; the method was immunoSEQ multiplex PCR. This table holds about 280,000 clones, approximately 15% found once. Cell sorting via CD45RO/CCR7/CD25/CD127/CD95/CD27 was performed to obtain CD4+ naive, central memory, regulatory and stem cell-like memory cells. The sample taken for sequencing was naive CD4+ T cells from blood. The chain joins TRBV18 to TRBJ2-3; D unresolved. The clonotype comes from a young man with type 1 diabetes. CDR3 region: CASSPPLTSTDTQYF. The CDR3 bases are TGTGCCAGCTCACCACCGCTAACTAGCACAGATACGCAGTATTTT.